The rows below give T cell receptor beta chains drawn from one sample of a study of T cell responses to AZD1222 COVID-19 vaccine. Sequencing was performed with immunoSEQ multiplex PCR; in TCRdb, only in-frame clones are kept and a portion is missing. This repertoire shows approximately 150,000 clones, approximately 89% found once; its top ten account for under 2%. Sequencing was performed on peripheral blood, taken 28 days after the second AZD1222 dose. The receptors shown here come from an adult who received the AZD1222 COVID-19 vaccine. CDR3s include the opening cysteine and the closing phenylalanine or tryptophan. Fields, in order: CDR3 DNA, CDR3 protein, J gene, clone size, V gene, D gene. The D gene is left open where the match is weak. Only part of the rows carry a size: once, few, many, or a class if the clone is expanded.

cdr3_nt: TGTGCCAGCAGCAGGACTAACGGGGAGCTGTTTTTT; cdr3_aa: CASSRTNGELFF; j_call: TRBJ2-2; clone_size: .; v_call: TRBV27; d_call: .
cdr3_nt: TGTGCCAGCAGTTTACAGGGGGCGCTGAACACTGAAGCTTTCTTT; cdr3_aa: CASSLQGALNTEAFF; j_call: TRBJ1-1; clone_size: .; v_call: TRBV28; d_call: TRBD1
cdr3_nt: TGTGCCAGCAGCCAAGATGGTCGCGGGAGGGCGTATGAGCAGTTCTTC; cdr3_aa: CASSQDGRGRAYEQFF; j_call: TRBJ2-1; clone_size: once; v_call: TRBV3-1/TRBV3-2; d_call: TRBD2
cdr3_nt: TGCGCCAGCAGCTTCCACGGGCGGGGTGAGCAGTTCTTC; cdr3_aa: CASSFHGRGEQFF; j_call: TRBJ2-1; clone_size: .; v_call: TRBV5-1; d_call: .
cdr3_nt: TGTGCCAGCAGTTTAATAGTGAACACCGGGGAGCTGTTTTTT; cdr3_aa: CASSLIVNTGELFF; j_call: TRBJ2-2; clone_size: .; v_call: TRBV7-3; d_call: .
cdr3_nt: TGTGCCAGCAGCTTTGGGGCAACTAATGAAAAACTGTTTTTT; cdr3_aa: CASSFGATNEKLFF; j_call: TRBJ1-4; clone_size: .; v_call: TRBV7-2; d_call: .
cdr3_nt: TGTGCCAGCAGCCCGCCGGGACAGGGGTACGAGCAGTACTTC; cdr3_aa: CASSPPGQGYEQYF; j_call: TRBJ2-7; clone_size: .; v_call: TRBV11-2; d_call: TRBD1
cdr3_nt: TGTGCCAGCAGCTTACAGGGTAATCAGCCCCAGCATTTT; cdr3_aa: CASSLQGNQPQHF; j_call: TRBJ1-5; clone_size: .; v_call: TRBV6-5; d_call: .
cdr3_nt: TGTGCCAGCATCCCCATGGGACCGCCTGGAAACACCATATATTTT; cdr3_aa: CASIPMGPPGNTIYF; j_call: TRBJ1-3; clone_size: .; v_call: TRBV9; d_call: .
cdr3_nt: TGTGCCAGCAGCTTACAGGGGCGGCAGCCCCAGCATTTT; cdr3_aa: CASSLQGRQPQHF; j_call: TRBJ1-5; clone_size: .; v_call: TRBV7-2; d_call: .
cdr3_nt: TGCGCCAGCAGCTTCCGGGACAGGGGGCGCGGAGTCTATGGCTACACCTTC; cdr3_aa: CASSFRDRGRGVYGYTF; j_call: TRBJ1-2; clone_size: .; v_call: TRBV5-1; d_call: TRBD1
cdr3_nt: TGTGCCAGCAGCCAATCGTCGGACACTGATCAGCCCCAGCATTTT; cdr3_aa: CASSQSSDTDQPQHF; j_call: TRBJ1-5; clone_size: .; v_call: TRBV16; d_call: .
cdr3_nt: TGTGCCACCAGTGATCCCCCCAGGGAAAGTGAGCAGTTCTTC; cdr3_aa: CATSDPPRESEQFF; j_call: TRBJ2-1; clone_size: .; v_call: TRBV24-1; d_call: .
cdr3_nt: TGTGCCAGCAGCTTAGTAGCGGGAGTTGATCATGAGCAGTTCTTC; cdr3_aa: CASSLVAGVDHEQFF; j_call: TRBJ2-1; clone_size: .; v_call: TRBV13; d_call: TRBD2
cdr3_nt: TGTGCCAGCAGCTTAAATTCACCCCTCCACTTT; cdr3_aa: CASSLNSPLHF; j_call: TRBJ1-6; clone_size: .; v_call: TRBV7-9; d_call: .
cdr3_nt: TGTGCCATCGGGATCCTCTCTCGGGGTTACGTTTACGAGCAGTACTTC; cdr3_aa: CAIGILSRGYVYEQYF; j_call: TRBJ2-7; clone_size: .; v_call: TRBV10-3; d_call: .
cdr3_nt: TGTGCCAGTAGGTCACTAGCGGGAGGGAGAGATACGCAGTATTTT; cdr3_aa: CASRSLAGGRDTQYF; j_call: TRBJ2-3; clone_size: .; v_call: TRBV19; d_call: TRBD2
cdr3_nt: TGTGCCAGCAGCTTGGGCAAGTTTAGCCAGCCCCAGCATTTT; cdr3_aa: CASSLGKFSQPQHF; j_call: TRBJ1-5; clone_size: .; v_call: TRBV5-4; d_call: .
cdr3_nt: TGTGCCAGCACGGGCAGAACTAATGAAAAACTGTTTTTT; cdr3_aa: CASTGRTNEKLFF; j_call: TRBJ1-4; clone_size: once; v_call: TRBV2; d_call: .
cdr3_nt: TGTGCCAGCAGGATAGCGGGAGGGTCCACAGATACGCAGTATTTT; cdr3_aa: CASRIAGGSTDTQYF; j_call: TRBJ2-3; clone_size: .; v_call: TRBV2; d_call: TRBD2
cdr3_nt: TGTGCCAGTAGCCTTAGGGGCGACATCCACTATGGCTACACCTTC; cdr3_aa: CASSLRGDIHYGYTF; j_call: TRBJ1-2; clone_size: .; v_call: TRBV19; d_call: .
cdr3_nt: TGTGCCAGCCTAACTAGTCCGGGCTGGGTTGGTGAGCAGTTCTTC; cdr3_aa: CASLTSPGWVGEQFF; j_call: TRBJ2-1; clone_size: .; v_call: TRBV6-1; d_call: .
cdr3_nt: TGCGCCAGCAGCCCCGAGCCCACAGGCAACTATGGCTACACCTTC; cdr3_aa: CASSPEPTGNYGYTF; j_call: TRBJ1-2; clone_size: .; v_call: TRBV4-1; d_call: .
cdr3_nt: TGCACCAGCAGCCAACCCGGGGGGTCCACCGGGGAGCTGTTTTTT; cdr3_aa: CTSSQPGGSTGELFF; j_call: TRBJ2-2; clone_size: .; v_call: TRBV1; d_call: .
cdr3_nt: TGTGCCAGCAGCCAGACAGGAGACAATGAGCAGTTCTTC; cdr3_aa: CASSQTGDNEQFF; j_call: TRBJ2-1; clone_size: .; v_call: TRBV21-1; d_call: .
cdr3_nt: TGTGCCAGCAGCCAGAGGACAGGGTCCTACAATGAGCAGTTCTTC; cdr3_aa: CASSQRTGSYNEQFF; j_call: TRBJ2-1; clone_size: few; v_call: TRBV3-1/TRBV3-2; d_call: TRBD1
cdr3_nt: TGTGCCAGCAGGCGCCCGGAGACTGGAAACACCATATATTTT; cdr3_aa: CASRRPETGNTIYF; j_call: TRBJ1-3; clone_size: .; v_call: TRBV6-6; d_call: .
cdr3_nt: TGCGCCAGCAGCTTGTATCCGGGACCACCCAACAATGAGCAGTTCTTC; cdr3_aa: CASSLYPGPPNNEQFF; j_call: TRBJ2-1; clone_size: once; v_call: TRBV5-1; d_call: .
cdr3_nt: TGTGCCAGCAGTGAAAGGCATCTAGGGGTCTCCAGGACGGATGAGCAGTTCTTC; cdr3_aa: CASSERHLGVSRTDEQFF; j_call: TRBJ2-1; clone_size: .; v_call: TRBV6-1; d_call: .
cdr3_nt: TGTGCCAGCAGATCTTCGGGCGGGAGTACGAATGAGCAGTTCTTC; cdr3_aa: CASRSSGGSTNEQFF; j_call: TRBJ2-1; clone_size: .; v_call: TRBV7-2; d_call: TRBD2
cdr3_nt: TGTGCCAGCAGTTACACTAGCGGGAGGCACTACGAGCAGTACTTC; cdr3_aa: CASSYTSGRHYEQYF; j_call: TRBJ2-7; clone_size: few; v_call: TRBV6-5; d_call: TRBD2
cdr3_nt: TGCGCCAGCAGCCAAGATTGGGGCCTTGGGCCATGGGGGGGGGAGACCCAGTACTTC; cdr3_aa: CASSQDWGLGPWGGETQYF; j_call: TRBJ2-5; clone_size: .; v_call: TRBV4-3; d_call: TRBD2
cdr3_nt: TGCGCCAGCCGCTCCGGACAGGGGAACACTGAAGCTTTCTTT; cdr3_aa: CASRSGQGNTEAFF; j_call: TRBJ1-1; clone_size: .; v_call: TRBV6-5; d_call: TRBD1
cdr3_nt: TGTGCCAGCAGCCCAGGTGTGGGGGGGCCTCATAGCACAGATACGCAGTATTTT; cdr3_aa: CASSPGVGGPHSTDTQYF; j_call: TRBJ2-3; clone_size: .; v_call: TRBV9; d_call: .
cdr3_nt: TGTGCCAGCAGCCTAACCATTCTTCGGGAAGCTTTCTTT; cdr3_aa: CASSLTILREAFF; j_call: TRBJ1-1; clone_size: .; v_call: TRBV4-2; d_call: .
cdr3_nt: TGTGCCAGCAGTTTATCCCCGGGACAGGGGTTCTACAATGAGCAGTTCTTC; cdr3_aa: CASSLSPGQGFYNEQFF; j_call: TRBJ2-1; clone_size: .; v_call: TRBV27; d_call: TRBD1
cdr3_nt: TGTGCCAGCAGATCGAGCGGGAGCCCTTCCTACAATGAGCAGTTCTTC; cdr3_aa: CASRSSGSPSYNEQFF; j_call: TRBJ2-1; clone_size: .; v_call: TRBV14; d_call: TRBD2
cdr3_nt: TGCGCCAGCAGTGAGGGACAGGGTCGGTCACTGTTTTTT; cdr3_aa: CASSEGQGRSLFF; j_call: TRBJ1-4; clone_size: medium-sized; v_call: TRBV10-1; d_call: TRBD1
cdr3_nt: TGTGCCAGCTCACCACCGCAGGGCGCTTATGGCTACACCTTC; cdr3_aa: CASSPPQGAYGYTF; j_call: TRBJ1-2; clone_size: .; v_call: TRBV18; d_call: .
cdr3_nt: TGCGCCAGCAGCCGTGTTTTTTATGGTAGCGATGGCTACACCTTC; cdr3_aa: CASSRVFYGSDGYTF; j_call: TRBJ1-2; clone_size: .; v_call: TRBV4-3; d_call: .
cdr3_nt: TGTGCCATCAATGAAAACTCTGGAAACACCATATATTTT; cdr3_aa: CAINENSGNTIYF; j_call: TRBJ1-3; clone_size: once; v_call: TRBV10-3; d_call: .
cdr3_nt: TGTGCCAGCAGTTTTTGGACTGATGGCTACACCTTC; cdr3_aa: CASSFWTDGYTF; j_call: TRBJ1-2; clone_size: .; v_call: TRBV28; d_call: .
cdr3_nt: TGTGCCAGCAGTTTATCGAGGGTTGCCTACACCTTC; cdr3_aa: CASSLSRVAYTF; j_call: TRBJ1-2; clone_size: .; v_call: TRBV28; d_call: .
cdr3_nt: TGTGCCACCAGTGATGGACAGGGCCTCAATGAGCAGTTCTTC; cdr3_aa: CATSDGQGLNEQFF; j_call: TRBJ2-1; clone_size: once; v_call: TRBV24-1; d_call: TRBD1
cdr3_nt: TGTGCCAGCAGTTCAAGAGGACAGGGGAACATTCAGTACTTC; cdr3_aa: CASSSRGQGNIQYF; j_call: TRBJ2-4; clone_size: .; v_call: TRBV28; d_call: TRBD1
cdr3_nt: TGTGCCAGCAGTTACGGAAGGAACACTGAAGCTTTCTTT; cdr3_aa: CASSYGRNTEAFF; j_call: TRBJ1-1; clone_size: .; v_call: TRBV6-5; d_call: .
cdr3_nt: TGTGCCAGCAGTTTTTCAGCTAGCGGGGTGGGGTATTTT; cdr3_aa: CASSFSASGVGYF; j_call: TRBJ2-3; clone_size: .; v_call: TRBV12-3/TRBV12-4; d_call: TRBD2
cdr3_nt: TGCGCCAGCAGTGAGTCAATGGGGGCCGGGGGCACAGATACGCAGTATTTT; cdr3_aa: CASSESMGAGGTDTQYF; j_call: TRBJ2-3; clone_size: .; v_call: TRBV10-2; d_call: .
cdr3_nt: TGTGCCAGCATAGGGACAGATTCCTATGGCTACACCTTC; cdr3_aa: CASIGTDSYGYTF; j_call: TRBJ1-2; clone_size: .; v_call: TRBV2; d_call: TRBD1
cdr3_nt: TGTGCCAGCAGCCTGGGACAGGGGACCTACGAGCAGTACTTC; cdr3_aa: CASSLGQGTYEQYF; j_call: TRBJ2-7; clone_size: .; v_call: TRBV3-1/TRBV3-2; d_call: TRBD1
cdr3_nt: TGTGCCAGCAGCGGACTTACGGGGGGCGTCAGCTCCTACAATGAGCAGTTCTTC; cdr3_aa: CASSGLTGGVSSYNEQFF; j_call: TRBJ2-1; clone_size: few; v_call: TRBV3-1/TRBV3-2; d_call: .
cdr3_nt: TGTGCCAGCAGTTTAGGGGTCAGTCGGGCTAATGAAAAACTGTTTTTT; cdr3_aa: CASSLGVSRANEKLFF; j_call: TRBJ1-4; clone_size: .; v_call: TRBV28; d_call: .
cdr3_nt: TGTGCCAGCAGCAAAGAGGACAGGGCCTGCCGTAGTGATTCACCCCTCCACTTT; cdr3_aa: CASSKEDRACRSDSPLHF; j_call: TRBJ1-6; clone_size: few; v_call: TRBV21-1; d_call: .